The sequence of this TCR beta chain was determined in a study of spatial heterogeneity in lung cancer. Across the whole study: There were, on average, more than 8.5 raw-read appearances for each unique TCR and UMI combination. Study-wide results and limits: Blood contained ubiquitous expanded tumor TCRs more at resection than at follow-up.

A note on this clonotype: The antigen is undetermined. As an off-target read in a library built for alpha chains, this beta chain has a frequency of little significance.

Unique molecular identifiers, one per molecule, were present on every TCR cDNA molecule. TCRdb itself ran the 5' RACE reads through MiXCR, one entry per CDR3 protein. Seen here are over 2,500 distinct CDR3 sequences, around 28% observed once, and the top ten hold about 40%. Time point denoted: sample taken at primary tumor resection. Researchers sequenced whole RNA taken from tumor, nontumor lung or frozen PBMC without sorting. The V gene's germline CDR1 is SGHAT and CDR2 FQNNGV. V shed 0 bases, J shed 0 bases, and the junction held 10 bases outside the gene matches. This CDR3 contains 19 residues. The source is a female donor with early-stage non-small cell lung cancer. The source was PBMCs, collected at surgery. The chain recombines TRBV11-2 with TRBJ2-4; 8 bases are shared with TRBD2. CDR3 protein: CASSLEKGIAGLAKNIQYF. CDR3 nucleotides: TGTGCCAGCAGCTTAGAGAAGGGAATAGCGGGATTAGCCAAAAACATTCAGTACTTC.